This T cell receptor beta chain is drawn from a study of memory B cells and T cells in multiple sclerosis (dated by TCRdb to 2016 to 2019). A note on the overall study: The study compared the TCR beta repertoires of autoproliferating peripheral T cells with those of brain lesion-infiltrating T cells in multiple sclerosis patients. Two multiple sclerosis patients were included in the TCR sequencing because brain lesions obtained at autopsy or brain-infiltrating cells obtained from biopsy were available for them.

Overall study results and their limits: Because clone-set sizes varied across compartments, the counts of shared clonotypes were affected, making normalization necessary.

The CDR3 sequence holds 12 residues, the cysteine and phenylalanine included. The DNA shown is the 36-base CDR3, in frame from base 1. V gives up 5 bases and J gives up 2 bases, and the segment between their germline ends measures 5 bases. Per the germline V gene, SGHTA is the CDR1 and FQGNSA is the CDR2. TCRbeta CDR3 regions were amplified from extracted genomic DNA using the immunoSEQ Platform. The immunoSEQ assay used multiplex PCR together with high-throughput sequencing and a bioinformatics pipeline from the vendor. The authors' pipeline ran thus. Non-productive sequences and CDR3s under 4 amino acids long were removed, and the clonotype frequencies in each sample were recalculated. In immunoSEQ Analyzer 2.0, shared clonotypes were identified as identical CDR3 amino acid, V gene and J gene sequences. Repertoire overlap was normalized by dividing shared clonotype counts by the product of both clone-set sizes, with the result scaled by 1000 into arbitrary units. The source is immuneACCESS, and TCRdb retained only in-frame sequences with V and J called. Part of the clones is not carried over; for the studies checked, unresolved V genes explain less than half of this, and the remainder is unexplained. The V and J calls and the clone size are those of that table, but D and trimming were determined from the DNA. The sample table contains approximately 32,000 clones; only one count was recorded for more than 70% of them. The ten largest clones represent roughly 2.7% of the sample.

About this clone: Its target antigen remains unknown. The sample holds no much larger clone one base away, and base qualities are not on file.

Autoproliferating (CFSEdim) and non-proliferating (CFSEhi) T cell fractions were sequenced separately after stimulus-free culture of CFSE-labeled PBMCs. In total, more than 4x10^7 CFSE-labeled PBMCs were cultured without stimulus for 6 to 8 days, after which replicate wells were pooled. PBMCs were labeled with approximately 0.5 uM CFSE and cultured in serum-free AIM-V medium without exogenous stimuli. PBMCs were isolated by Ficoll density gradient centrifugation and were cryopreserved before use. Using a FACSAria III, live 7-AAD-negative cells were sorted, then washed with PBS and stored frozen at -80 degrees C as dry pellets.

The sequence joins TRBV7-2 to TRBJ2-3, with the D gene not confidently named. Sequenced: PBMCs from blood kept in culture. The sequence came from a human donor with multiple sclerosis. This receptor has the CDR3 CASSPTTDTQYF. The DNA reads TGTGCCAGCAGCCCAACCACAGATACGCAGTATTTT.